This paragraph reports one T cell receptor beta chain. The source of the sample is a study of blood T cell repertoires in COVID-19. In the original processing: Amplification with reference gene primers provided the estimates of nucleated cell counts. This table comes from immunoSEQ multiplex PCR, and its TCRdb copy is limited to in-frame clones, with some not included. That table supplies the V and J calls and clone size; D and trimming were determined from the DNA. The sample lists hundreds of thousands of clones, around 88% occurring once. Between the trimmed V and J ends, which lost 2 bases and 10 bases, there was a span of 9 bases. CDR3 size: 13 residues. The germline V gene has CDR1 SGHAT and CDR2 FQNNGV.

The chain couples TRBV11-2 to TRBJ1-6, with D perhaps TRBD1 (6 bases). This receptor was obtained from a woman in her forties or fifties with COVID-19, enrolled during active disease. The sequenced sample was peripheral blood. The CDR3 DNA follows: TGTGCCAGCAGCTTATCAGGGGAATCACCCCTCCACTTT. Its translation is CASSLSGESPLHF.